This TCR beta chain was recovered during a study of blood T cells in healthy people across ages. PCR was performed a second time for about 6 to 12 cycles using a sample-barcoded 5' primer and a J-beta primer mix. Via MiXCR, TCRdb re-called the 5' RACE reads, giving one row per CDR3 protein. This sample carries hundreds of thousands of distinct CDR3 sequences, about 55% of them seen once, and the ten largest clones take about 42%. This CDR3 comprises 14 residues. CDR1 and CDR2 from the germline V gene are SQVTM and ANQGSEA. Trimming removed 4 bases at V and 8 bases at J, with 20 bases between. This chain joins TRBV29-1 and TRBJ2-5; D might be TRBD2 (5 bases). The sample consisted of blood. This sequence originates from a man older than 75 in good health. As DNA, the CDR3 is TGCAGCGTTGCAAACATAACTAGGTTTATCACCCAGTACTTC. Translation gives CSVANITRFITQYF.